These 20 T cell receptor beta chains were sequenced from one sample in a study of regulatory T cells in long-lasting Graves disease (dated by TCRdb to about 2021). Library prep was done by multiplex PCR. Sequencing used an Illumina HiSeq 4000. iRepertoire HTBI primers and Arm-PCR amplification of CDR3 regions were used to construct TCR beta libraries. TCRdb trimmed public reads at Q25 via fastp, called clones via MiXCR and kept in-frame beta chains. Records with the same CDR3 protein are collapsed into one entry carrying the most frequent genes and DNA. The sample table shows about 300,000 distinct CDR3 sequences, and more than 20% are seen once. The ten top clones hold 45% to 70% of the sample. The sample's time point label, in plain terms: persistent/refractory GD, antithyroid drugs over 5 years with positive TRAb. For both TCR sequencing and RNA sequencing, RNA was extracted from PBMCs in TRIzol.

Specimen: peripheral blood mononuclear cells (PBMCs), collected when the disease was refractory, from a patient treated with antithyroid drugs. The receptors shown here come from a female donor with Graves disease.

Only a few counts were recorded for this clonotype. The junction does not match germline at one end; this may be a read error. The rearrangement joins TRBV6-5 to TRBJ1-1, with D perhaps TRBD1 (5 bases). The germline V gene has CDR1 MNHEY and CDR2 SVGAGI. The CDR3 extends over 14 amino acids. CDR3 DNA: TGTGCCGGCAGTTATACCCCCGGGGGTACCGAAGCTTTCTTT. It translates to CAGSYTPGGTEAFF.

The CDR3 DNA reads as TGTGCCAGCACCTCGGGACAGGGGGTTAACGCCTACAATGAGCAGTTCTTC. Translated: CASTSGQGVNAYNEQFF. The genes are TRBV6-1 and TRBJ2-1; 11 bases align to TRBD1. Trimming removed 7 bases from V and 2 bases from J; junction bases left unmatched: 10. Germline-derived CDR1 and CDR2 are MNHNS and SASEGT. CDR3 size: 17 residues.

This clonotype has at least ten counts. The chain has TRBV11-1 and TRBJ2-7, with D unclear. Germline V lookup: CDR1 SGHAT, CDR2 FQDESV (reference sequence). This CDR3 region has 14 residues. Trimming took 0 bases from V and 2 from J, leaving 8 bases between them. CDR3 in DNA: TGTGCCAGCAGCTTAGCGTCCCACACCTACGAGCAGTACTTC. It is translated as CASSLASHTYEQYF.

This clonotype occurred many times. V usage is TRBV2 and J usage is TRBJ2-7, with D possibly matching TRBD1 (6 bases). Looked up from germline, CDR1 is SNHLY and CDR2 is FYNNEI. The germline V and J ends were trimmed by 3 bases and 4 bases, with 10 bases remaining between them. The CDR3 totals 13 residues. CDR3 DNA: TGTGCCAGCAGTGAGGGGGCATTATACGAGCAGTACTTC. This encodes CASSEGALYEQYF.

The CDR3 DNA reads TGTGCCAGCAGCCGGGACACCTTCACAGATACGCAGTATTTT. This codes for CASSRDTFTDTQYF. The V call is TRBV7-2, the J call TRBJ2-3, with D possibly TRBD1 on 6 matching bases. This CDR3 has 14 amino acids. Germline CDR1 and CDR2: SGHTA and FQGNSA. The V end lost 5 bases, the J end lost 2 bases, and 11 bases lay between the germline ends.

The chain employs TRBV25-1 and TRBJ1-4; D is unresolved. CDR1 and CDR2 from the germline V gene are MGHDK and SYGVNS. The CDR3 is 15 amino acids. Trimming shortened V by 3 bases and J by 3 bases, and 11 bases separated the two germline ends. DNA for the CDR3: TGTGCCAGCAGTGACGGCTTTGCACCTAATGAAAAACTGTTTTTT. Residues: CASSDGFAPNEKLFF.

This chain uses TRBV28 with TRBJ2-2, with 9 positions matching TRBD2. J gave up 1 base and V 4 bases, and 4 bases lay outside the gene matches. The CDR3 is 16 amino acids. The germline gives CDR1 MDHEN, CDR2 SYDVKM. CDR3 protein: CASSWELAGNTGELFF. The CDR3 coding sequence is TGTGCCAGCAGTTGGGAACTAGCGGGGAACACCGGGGAGCTGTTTTTT.

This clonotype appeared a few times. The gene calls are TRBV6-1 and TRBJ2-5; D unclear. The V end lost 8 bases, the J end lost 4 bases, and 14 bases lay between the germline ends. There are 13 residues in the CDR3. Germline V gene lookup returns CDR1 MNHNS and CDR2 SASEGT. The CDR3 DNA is TGTGCCAGCGATTCGGGCAGAAGAGAGACCCAGTACTTC. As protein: CASDSGRRETQYF.

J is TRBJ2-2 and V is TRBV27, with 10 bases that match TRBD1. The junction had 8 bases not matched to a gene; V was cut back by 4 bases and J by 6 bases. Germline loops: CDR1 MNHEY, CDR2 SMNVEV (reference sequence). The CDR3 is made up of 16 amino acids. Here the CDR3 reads CASSSQDRGFAGELFF. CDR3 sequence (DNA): TGTGCCAGCAGTTCCCAGGACAGGGGGTTCGCCGGGGAGCTGTTTTTT.

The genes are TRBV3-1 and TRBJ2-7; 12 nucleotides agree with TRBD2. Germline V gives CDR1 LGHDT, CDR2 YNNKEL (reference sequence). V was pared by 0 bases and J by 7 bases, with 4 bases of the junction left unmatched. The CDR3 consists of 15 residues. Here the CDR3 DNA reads TGTGCCAGCAGCCAAGATCTAGCGGGAGGGCAGGAGCAGTACTTC. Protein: CASSQDLAGGQEQYF.

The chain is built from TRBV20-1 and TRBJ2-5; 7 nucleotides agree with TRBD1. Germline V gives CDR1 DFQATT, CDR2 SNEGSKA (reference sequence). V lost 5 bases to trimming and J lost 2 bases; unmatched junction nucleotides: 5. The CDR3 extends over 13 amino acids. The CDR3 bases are TGCAGTGCTCCACGGACAGGACAAGAGACCCAGTACTTC. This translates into CSAPRTGQETQYF.

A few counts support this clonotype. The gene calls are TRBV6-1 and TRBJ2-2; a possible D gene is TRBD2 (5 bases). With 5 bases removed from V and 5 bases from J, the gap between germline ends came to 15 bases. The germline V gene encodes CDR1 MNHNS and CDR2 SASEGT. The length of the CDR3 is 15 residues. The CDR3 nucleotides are TGTGCCAGCAGTAACGTGGGAGTGTCGACCGGGGAGCTGTTTTTT. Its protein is CASSNVGVSTGELFF.

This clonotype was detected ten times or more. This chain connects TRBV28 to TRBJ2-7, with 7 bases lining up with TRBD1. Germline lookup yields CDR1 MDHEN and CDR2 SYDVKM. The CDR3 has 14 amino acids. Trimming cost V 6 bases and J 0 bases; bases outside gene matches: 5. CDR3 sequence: CASRVTGDSYEQYF. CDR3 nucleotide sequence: TGTGCCAGCAGAGTTACAGGGGACTCCTACGAGCAGTACTTC. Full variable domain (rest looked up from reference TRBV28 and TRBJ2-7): DVKVTQSSRYLVKRTGEKVFLECVQDMDHENMFWYRQDPGLGLRLIYFSYDVKMKEKGDIPEGYSVSREKKERFSLILESASTNQTSMYLCASRVTGDSYEQYFGPGTRLTVT.

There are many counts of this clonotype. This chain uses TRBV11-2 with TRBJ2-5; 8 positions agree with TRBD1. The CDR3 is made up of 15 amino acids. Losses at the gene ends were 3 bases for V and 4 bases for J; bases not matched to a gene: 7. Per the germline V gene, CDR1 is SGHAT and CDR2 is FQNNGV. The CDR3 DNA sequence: TGTGCCAGCAGCTTGAACAGGGGGAATGGAGAGACCCAGTACTTC. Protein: CASSLNRGNGETQYF. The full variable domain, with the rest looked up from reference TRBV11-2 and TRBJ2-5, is EAGVAQSPRYKIIEKRQSVAFWCNPISGHATLYWYQQILGQGPKLLIQFQNNGVVDDSQLPKDRFSAERLKGVDSTLKIQPAKLEDSAVYLCASSLNRGNGETQYFGPGTRLLVL.

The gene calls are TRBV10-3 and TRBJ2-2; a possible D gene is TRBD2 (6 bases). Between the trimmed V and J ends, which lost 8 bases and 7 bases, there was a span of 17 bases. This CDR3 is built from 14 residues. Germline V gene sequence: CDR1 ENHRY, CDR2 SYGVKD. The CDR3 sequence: CAIGGTDIGGELFF. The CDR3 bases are TGTGCCATCGGGGGGACCGACATAGGCGGGGAGCTGTTTTTT.

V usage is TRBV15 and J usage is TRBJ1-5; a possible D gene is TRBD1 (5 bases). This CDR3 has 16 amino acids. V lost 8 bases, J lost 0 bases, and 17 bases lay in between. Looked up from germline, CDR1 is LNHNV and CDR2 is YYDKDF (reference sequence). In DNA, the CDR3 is TGTGCCACCGGGAGCGGGGGTGGGTCTAGCAATCAGCCCCAGCATTTT. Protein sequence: CATGSGGGSSNQPQHF.

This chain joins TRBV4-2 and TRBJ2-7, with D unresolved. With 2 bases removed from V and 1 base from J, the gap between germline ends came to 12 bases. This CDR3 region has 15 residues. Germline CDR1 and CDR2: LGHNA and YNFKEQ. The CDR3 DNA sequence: TGTGCCAGCAGCCAAAATCTAGACCCGTCCTACGAGCAGTACTTC. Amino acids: CASSQNLDPSYEQYF.

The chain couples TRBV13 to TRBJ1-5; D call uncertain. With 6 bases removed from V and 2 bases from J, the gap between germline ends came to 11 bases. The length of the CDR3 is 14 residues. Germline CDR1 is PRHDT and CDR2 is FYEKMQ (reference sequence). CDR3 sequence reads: CASSFRSGNQPQHF. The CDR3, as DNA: TGTGCCAGCAGTTTTAGGTCGGGCAATCAGCCCCAGCATTTT.

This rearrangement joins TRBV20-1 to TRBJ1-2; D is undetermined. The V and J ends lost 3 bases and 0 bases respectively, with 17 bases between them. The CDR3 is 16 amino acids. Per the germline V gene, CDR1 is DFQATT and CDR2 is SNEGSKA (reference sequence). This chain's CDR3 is CSARGGRNPTNYGYTF. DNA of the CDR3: TGCAGTGCTAGGGGCGGCAGAAACCCGACTAACTATGGCTACACCTTC.

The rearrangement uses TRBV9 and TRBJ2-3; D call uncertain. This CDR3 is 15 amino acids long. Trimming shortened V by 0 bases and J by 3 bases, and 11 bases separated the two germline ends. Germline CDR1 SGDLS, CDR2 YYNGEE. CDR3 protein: CASSVEGTETDTQYF. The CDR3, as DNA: TGTGCCAGCAGCGTAGAAGGAACCGAAACAGATACGCAGTATTTT.